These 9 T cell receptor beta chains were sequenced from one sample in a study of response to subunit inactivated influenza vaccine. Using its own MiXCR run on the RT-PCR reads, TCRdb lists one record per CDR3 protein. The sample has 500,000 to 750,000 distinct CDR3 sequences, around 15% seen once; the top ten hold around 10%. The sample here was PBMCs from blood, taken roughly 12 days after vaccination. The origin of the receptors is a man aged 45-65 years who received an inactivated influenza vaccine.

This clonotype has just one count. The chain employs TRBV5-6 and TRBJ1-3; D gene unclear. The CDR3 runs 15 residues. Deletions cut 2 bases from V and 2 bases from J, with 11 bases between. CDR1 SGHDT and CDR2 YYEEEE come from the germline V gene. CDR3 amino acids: CASSFPAGTGNTIYF. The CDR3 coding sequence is TGTGCCAGCAGCTTTCCCGCGGGGACTGGAAACACCATATATTTT. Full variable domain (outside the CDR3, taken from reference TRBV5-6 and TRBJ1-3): DAGVTQSPTHLIKTRGQQVTLRCSPKSGHDTVSWYQQALGQGPQFIFQYYEEEERQRGNFPDRFSGHQFPNYSSELNVNALLLGDSALYLCASSFPAGTGNTIYFGEGSWLTVV.

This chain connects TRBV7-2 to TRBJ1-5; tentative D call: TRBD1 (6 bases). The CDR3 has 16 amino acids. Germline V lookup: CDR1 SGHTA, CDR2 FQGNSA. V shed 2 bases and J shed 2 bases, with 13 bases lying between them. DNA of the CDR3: TGTGCCAGCAGCTTAAGGGGGGGCTACGGCAATCAGCCCCAGCATTTT. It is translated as CASSLRGGYGNQPQHF.

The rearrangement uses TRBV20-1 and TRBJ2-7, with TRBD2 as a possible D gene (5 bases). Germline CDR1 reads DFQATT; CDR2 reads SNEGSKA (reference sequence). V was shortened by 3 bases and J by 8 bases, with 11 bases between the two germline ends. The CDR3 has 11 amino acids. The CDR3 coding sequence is TGCAGTGCTAGCTTCGGGAAGCAGCAGTACTTC. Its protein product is CSASFGKQQYF.

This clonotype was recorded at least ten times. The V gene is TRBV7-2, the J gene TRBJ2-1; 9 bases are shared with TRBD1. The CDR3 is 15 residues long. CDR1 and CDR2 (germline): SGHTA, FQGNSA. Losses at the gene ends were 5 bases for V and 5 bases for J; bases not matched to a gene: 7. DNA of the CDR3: TGTGCCAGCAGCCCCCCCGGGACAGGGCACAATGAGCAGTTCTTC. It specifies CASSPPGTGHNEQFF.

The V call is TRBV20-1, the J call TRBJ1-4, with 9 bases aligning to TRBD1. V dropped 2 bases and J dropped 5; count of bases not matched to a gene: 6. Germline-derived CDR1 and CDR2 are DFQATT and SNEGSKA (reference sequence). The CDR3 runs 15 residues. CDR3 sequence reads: CSARQTGTGNEKLFF. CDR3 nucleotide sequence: TGCAGTGCTAGACAGACCGGGACAGGGAATGAAAAACTGTTTTTT.

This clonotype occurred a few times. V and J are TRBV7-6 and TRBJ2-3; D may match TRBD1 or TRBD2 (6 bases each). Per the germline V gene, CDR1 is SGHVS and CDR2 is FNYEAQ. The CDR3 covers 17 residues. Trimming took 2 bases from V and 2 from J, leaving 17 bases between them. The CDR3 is CASSLLFARGLTDTQYF. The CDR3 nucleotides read TGTGCCAGCAGCTTACTATTCGCTCGGGGGCTCACAGATACGCAGTATTTT.

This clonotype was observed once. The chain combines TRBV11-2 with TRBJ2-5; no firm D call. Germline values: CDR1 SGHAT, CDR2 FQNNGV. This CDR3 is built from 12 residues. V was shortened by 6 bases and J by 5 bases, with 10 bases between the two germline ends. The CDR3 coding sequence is TGTGCCAGCAGTTGGGTTGGCGAGACCCAGTACTTC. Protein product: CASSWVGETQYF.

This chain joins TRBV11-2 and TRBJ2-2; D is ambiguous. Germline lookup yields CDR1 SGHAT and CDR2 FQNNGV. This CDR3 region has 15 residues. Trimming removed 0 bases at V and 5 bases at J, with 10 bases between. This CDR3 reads CASSLEGFGTGELFF. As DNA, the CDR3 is TGTGCCAGCAGCTTAGAGGGCTTTGGTACCGGGGAGCTGTTTTTT.

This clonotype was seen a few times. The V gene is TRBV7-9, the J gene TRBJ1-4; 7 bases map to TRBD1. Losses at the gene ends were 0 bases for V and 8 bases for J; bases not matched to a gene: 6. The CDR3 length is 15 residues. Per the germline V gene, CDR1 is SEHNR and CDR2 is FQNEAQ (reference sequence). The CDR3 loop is CASSLAGTEGEKLFF. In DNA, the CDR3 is TGTGCCAGCAGCTTAGCGGGGACAGAGGGCGAAAAACTGTTTTTT.